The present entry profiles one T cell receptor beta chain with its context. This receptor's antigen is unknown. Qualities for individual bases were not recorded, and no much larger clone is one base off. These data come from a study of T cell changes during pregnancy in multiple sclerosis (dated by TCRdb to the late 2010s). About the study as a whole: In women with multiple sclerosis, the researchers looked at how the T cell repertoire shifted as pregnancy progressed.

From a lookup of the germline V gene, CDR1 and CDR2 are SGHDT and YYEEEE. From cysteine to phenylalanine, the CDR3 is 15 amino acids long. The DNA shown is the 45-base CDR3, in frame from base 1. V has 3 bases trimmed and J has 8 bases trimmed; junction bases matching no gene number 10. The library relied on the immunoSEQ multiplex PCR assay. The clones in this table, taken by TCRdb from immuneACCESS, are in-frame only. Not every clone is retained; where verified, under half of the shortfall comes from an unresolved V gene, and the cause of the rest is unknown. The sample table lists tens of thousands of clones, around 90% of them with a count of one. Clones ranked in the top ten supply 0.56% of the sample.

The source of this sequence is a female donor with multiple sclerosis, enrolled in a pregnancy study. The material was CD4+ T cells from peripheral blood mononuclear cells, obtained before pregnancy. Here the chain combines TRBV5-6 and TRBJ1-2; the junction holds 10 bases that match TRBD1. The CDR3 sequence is CASSSVGTGAWGYTF. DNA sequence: TGTGCCAGCAGCTCGGTGGGGACAGGGGCTTGGGGCTACACCTTC.